Listed below are T cell receptor beta chains from one sample, sequenced in a study of graft-versus-host responses after intestinal transplantation. Their antigen targets remain unknown. Data came from immunoSEQ multiplex PCR; TCRdb stores just in-frame clones and leaves some out. The sample has more than 80,000 clones; roughly 87% are singletons. Sequenced material: unstimulated CD8+ T cells sorted from spleen or lymph node cells, taken before intestinal transplant. The receptors stem from a human donor who received an intestinal transplant. CDR3s include the opening cysteine and the closing phenylalanine or tryptophan. D genes are given only for firm matches. Clone size, where shown, is once, few, many, or a class for clones that have expanded.

>TRBJ2-5|NA|NA|TRBV9
TGTGCCAGCAGCGGCTTGAGGGAGACCCAGTACTTC
CASSGLRETQYF
>TRBJ1-5|NA|TRBD1|TRBV2
TGTGCCAGCAGAGGGACAGGGTATCAGCCCCAGCATTTT
CASRGTGYQPQHF
>TRBJ2-2|NA|NA|TRBV6-5
TGTGCCAGCAGCGGGTGGGGGAACACCGGGGAGCTGTTTTTT
CASSGWGNTGELFF
>TRBJ2-7|NA|TRBD1|TRBV11-2
TGTGCCAGCAGCCTCGGACAGGGACTCTACGAGCAGTACTTC
CASSLGQGLYEQYF
>TRBJ2-5|once|NA|TRBV19
TGTGCCAGTAGTATCAGGGACGGGGGAGAGACCCAGTACTTC
CASSIRDGGETQYF
>TRBJ2-2|once|TRBD1|TRBV27
TGTGCCAGCATCCGGACAGGGGATTATACCGGGGAGCTGTTTTTT
CASIRTGDYTGELFF
>TRBJ1-5|NA|TRBD1|TRBV6-6
TGTGCCAGCAGTCCTCCGAGGGAGGGGGCCGGCCAGCCCCAGCATTTT
CASSPPREGAGQPQHF
>TRBJ1-1|NA|TRBD1|TRBV19
TGTGCCAGTAGTCCCCAGGGGGCGCTTACTGAAGCTTTCTTT
CASSPQGALTEAFF
>TRBJ1-1|NA|NA|TRBV6-5
TGTGCCAGCAGCTCCATGGGAATGAACACTGAAGCTTTCTTT
CASSSMGMNTEAFF
>TRBJ2-5|NA|NA|TRBV9
TGTGCCAGCAGCGTAGGGTCAGGGAAGAAGACCCAGTACTTC
CASSVGSGKKTQYF
>TRBJ2-7|few|NA|TRBV10-3
TGTGCCATCAGCGAAGACAGGAAGAACGACGAGCAGTACTTC
CAISEDRKNDEQYF
>TRBJ2-3|NA|NA|TRBV7-8
TGTGCCAGCAGCTCAGGGGGAGCGGGGGTTACAGATACGCAGTATTTT
CASSSGGAGVTDTQYF
>TRBJ2-5|few|NA|TRBV11-2
TGTGCCAGCACCCCCGGCGGGGGCCCGCTGGAGACCCAGTACTTC
CASTPGGGPLETQYF
>TRBJ1-2|few|TRBD1|TRBV9
TGTGCCAGCAGCCCTCAACCGGGACAGGGGATCTATGGCTACACCTTC
CASSPQPGQGIYGYTF
>TRBJ2-7|few|NA|TRBV5-5
TGTGCCAGCAGCGGGGCAGCAGCCTACGAGCAGTACTTC
CASSGAAAYEQYF
>TRBJ2-3|NA|TRBD2|TRBV7-6
TGTGCCAGCAGCCGGACTAGCGGGGGGGCCGGGACAGATACGCAGTATTTT
CASSRTSGGAGTDTQYF
>TRBJ2-2|NA|NA|TRBV28
TGTGCCAGCAGTCGTCCTAGCGTCCGGAACACCGGGGAGCTGTTTTTT
CASSRPSVRNTGELFF
>TRBJ2-7|NA|TRBD2|TRBV29-1
TGCAGCGTTGGCGGGGGGGCGCTCCTCTACGAGCAGTACTTC
CSVGGGALLYEQYF
>TRBJ1-1|NA|NA|TRBV5-1
TGCGCCAGCAGGTCACAGGGAGGTAACACTGAAGCTTTCTTT
CASRSQGGNTEAFF
>TRBJ2-1|NA|TRBD2|TRBV25-1
TGTGCCAGCAGTGAATACTTCCCAGGAGCGGGGCCCTCCAATGAGCAGTTCTTC
CASSEYFPGAGPSNEQFF
>TRBJ2-7|NA|NA|TRBV7-4
TGTGCCAGCAGCTTATATTCGGGGCGCGAGCAGTACTTC
CASSLYSGREQYF